This TCR beta chain originates from a study of CD8 T cells in ankylosing spondylitis. CDR3 size: 16 residues. Unmatched junction bases numbered 7, after V lost 2 bases and J lost 1 base. MiXCR was run by TCRdb on the 5' RACE reads, yielding one entry per CDR3 protein. The table includes approximately 140,000 distinct CDR3 sequences, approximately 44% detected once. Sequencing was carried out using synovial fluid, either unsorted or a sorted T cell fraction (not recorded which). The chain joins TRBV12-3 or TRBV12-4 to TRBJ1-1; 7 bases match TRBD1. The receptor comes from a male donor with ankylosing spondylitis. The CDR3 reads CASSLLPGQENTEAFF. In nucleotides, the CDR3 is TGTGCCAGCAGTTTACTTCCCGGACAGGAGAACACTGAAGCTTTCTTT.